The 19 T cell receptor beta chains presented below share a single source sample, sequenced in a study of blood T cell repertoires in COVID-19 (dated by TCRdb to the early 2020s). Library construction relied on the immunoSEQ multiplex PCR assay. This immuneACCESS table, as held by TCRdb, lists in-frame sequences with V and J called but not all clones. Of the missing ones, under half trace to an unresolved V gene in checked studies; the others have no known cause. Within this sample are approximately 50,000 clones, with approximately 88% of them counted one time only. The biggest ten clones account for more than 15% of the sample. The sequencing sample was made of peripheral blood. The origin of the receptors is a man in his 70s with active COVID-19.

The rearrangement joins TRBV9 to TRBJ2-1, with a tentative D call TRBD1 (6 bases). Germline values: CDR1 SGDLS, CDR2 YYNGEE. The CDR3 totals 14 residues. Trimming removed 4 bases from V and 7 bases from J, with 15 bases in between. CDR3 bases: TGTGCCAGCAGCCTCTCCGGGACACTTAATGAGCAGTTCTTC. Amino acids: CASSLSGTLNEQFF.

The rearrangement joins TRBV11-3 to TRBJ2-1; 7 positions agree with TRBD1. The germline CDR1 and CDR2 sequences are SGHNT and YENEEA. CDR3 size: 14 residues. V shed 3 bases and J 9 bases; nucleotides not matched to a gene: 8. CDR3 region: CASSFRDRVTEQFF. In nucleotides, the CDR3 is TGTGCCAGCAGCTTCCGCGACAGGGTTACTGAGCAGTTCTTC.

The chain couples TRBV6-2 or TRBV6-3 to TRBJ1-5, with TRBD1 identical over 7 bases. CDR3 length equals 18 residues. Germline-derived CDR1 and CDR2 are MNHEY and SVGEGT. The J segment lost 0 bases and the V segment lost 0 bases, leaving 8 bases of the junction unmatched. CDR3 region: CASSYSGQTTYSNQPQHF. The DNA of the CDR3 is TGTGCCAGCAGTTACTCGGGACAGACGACTTATAGCAATCAGCCCCAGCATTTT.

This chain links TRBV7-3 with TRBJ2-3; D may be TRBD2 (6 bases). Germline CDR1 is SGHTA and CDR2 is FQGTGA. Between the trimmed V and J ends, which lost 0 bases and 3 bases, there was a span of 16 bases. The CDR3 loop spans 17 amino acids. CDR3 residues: CASSLTPGLGGTDTQYF. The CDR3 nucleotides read TGTGCCAGCAGCTTAACGCCGGGACTTGGGGGTACAGATACGCAGTATTTT.

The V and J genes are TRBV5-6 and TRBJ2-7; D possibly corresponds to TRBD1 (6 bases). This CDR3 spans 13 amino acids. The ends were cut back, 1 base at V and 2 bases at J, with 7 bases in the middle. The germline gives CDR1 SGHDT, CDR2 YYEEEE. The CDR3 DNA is TGTGCCAGCAGCTTGACAGGGCCCTACGAGCAGTACTTC. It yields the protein CASSLTGPYEQYF. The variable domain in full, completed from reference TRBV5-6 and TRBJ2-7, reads DAGVTQSPTHLIKTRGQQVTLRCSPKSGHDTVSWYQQALGQGPQFIFQYYEEEERQRGNFPDRFSGHQFPNYSSELNVNALLLGDSALYLCASSLTGPYEQYFGPGTRLTVT.

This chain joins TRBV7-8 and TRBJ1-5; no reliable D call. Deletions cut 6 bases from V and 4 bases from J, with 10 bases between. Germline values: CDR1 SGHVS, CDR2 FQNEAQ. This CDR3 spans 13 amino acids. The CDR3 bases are TGTGCCAGCAGGTCAGGATTAAATCAGCCCCAGCATTTT. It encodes CASRSGLNQPQHF.

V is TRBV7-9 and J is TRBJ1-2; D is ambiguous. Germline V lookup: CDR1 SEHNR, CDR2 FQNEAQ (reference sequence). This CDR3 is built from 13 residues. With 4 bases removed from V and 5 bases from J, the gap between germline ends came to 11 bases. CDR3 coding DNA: TGTGCCAGCAGCTCTACGGGAGGTTATGGCTACACCTTC. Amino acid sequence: CASSSTGGYGYTF.

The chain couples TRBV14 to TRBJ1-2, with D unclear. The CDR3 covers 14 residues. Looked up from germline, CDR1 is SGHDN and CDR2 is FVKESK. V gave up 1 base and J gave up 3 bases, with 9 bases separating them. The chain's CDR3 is CASSQVGEDYGYTF. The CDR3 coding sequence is TGTGCCAGCAGCCAAGTTGGGGAGGACTATGGCTACACCTTC.

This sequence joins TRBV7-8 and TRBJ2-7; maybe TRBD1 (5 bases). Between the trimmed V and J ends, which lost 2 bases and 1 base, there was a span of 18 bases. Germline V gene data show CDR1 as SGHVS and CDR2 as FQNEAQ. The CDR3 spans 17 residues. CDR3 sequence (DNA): TGTGCCAGCAGCTTAATTATTGGCGACAGTCGATCCTACGAGCAGTACTTC. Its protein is CASSLIIGDSRSYEQYF.

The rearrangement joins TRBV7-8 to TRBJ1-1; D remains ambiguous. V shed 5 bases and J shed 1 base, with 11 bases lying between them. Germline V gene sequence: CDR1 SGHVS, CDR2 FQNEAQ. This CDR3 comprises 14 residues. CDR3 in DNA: TGTGCCAGCAGCCGAGGACGGGAGAACACTGAAGCTTTCTTT. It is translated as CASSRGRENTEAFF.

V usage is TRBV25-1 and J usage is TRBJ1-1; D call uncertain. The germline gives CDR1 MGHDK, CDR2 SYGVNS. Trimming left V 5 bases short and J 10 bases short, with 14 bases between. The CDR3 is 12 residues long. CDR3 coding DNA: TGTGCCAGCAGTTCCTACACGGCGGGAGCTTTCTTT. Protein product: CASSSYTAGAFF.

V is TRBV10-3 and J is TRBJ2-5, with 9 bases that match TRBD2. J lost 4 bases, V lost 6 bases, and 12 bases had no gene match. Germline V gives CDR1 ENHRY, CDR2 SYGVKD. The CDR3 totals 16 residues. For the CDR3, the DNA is TGTGCCATCAGAAGTGGGGCGGGAGGGCCTGGAGAGACCCAGTACTTC. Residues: CAIRSGAGGPGETQYF.

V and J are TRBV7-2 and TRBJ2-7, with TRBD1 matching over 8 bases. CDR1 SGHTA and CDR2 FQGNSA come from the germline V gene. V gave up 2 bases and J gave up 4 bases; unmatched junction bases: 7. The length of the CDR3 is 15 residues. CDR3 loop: CASSLSGGMVYEQYF. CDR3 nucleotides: TGTGCCAGCAGCTTATCAGGGGGCATGGTGTACGAGCAGTACTTC.

This chain's CDR3 is CATSVFLPGSGGYTF. CDR3 coding DNA: TGTGCCACCAGCGTTTTCCTTCCAGGGTCTGGAGGCTACACCTTC. This sequence joins TRBV15 and TRBJ1-2, with D possibly being TRBD1 (5 bases). CDR3 length equals 15 residues. CDR1 and CDR2 (germline): LNHNV, YYDKDF (reference sequence). V was trimmed by 5 bases and J by 8 bases, leaving 21 bases between them.

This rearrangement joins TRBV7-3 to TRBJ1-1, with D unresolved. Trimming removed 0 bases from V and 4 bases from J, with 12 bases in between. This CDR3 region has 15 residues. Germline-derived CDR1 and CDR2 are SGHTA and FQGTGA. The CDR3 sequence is CASSLTEVPLTEAFF. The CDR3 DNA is TGTGCCAGCAGCTTAACGGAGGTTCCTCTCACTGAAGCTTTCTTT.

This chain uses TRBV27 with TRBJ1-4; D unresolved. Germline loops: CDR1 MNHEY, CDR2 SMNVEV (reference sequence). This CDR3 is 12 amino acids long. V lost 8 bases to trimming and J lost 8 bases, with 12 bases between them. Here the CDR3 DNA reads TGTGCCAGCGGACTGGTTGGAGAAAAACTGTTTTTT. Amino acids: CASGLVGEKLFF. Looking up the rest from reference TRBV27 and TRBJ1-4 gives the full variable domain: EAQVTQNPRYLITVTGKKLTVTCSQNMNHEYMSWYRQDPGLGLRQIYYSMNVEVTDKGDVPEGYKVSRKEKRNFPLILESPSPNQTSLYFCASGLVGEKLFFGSGTQLSVL.

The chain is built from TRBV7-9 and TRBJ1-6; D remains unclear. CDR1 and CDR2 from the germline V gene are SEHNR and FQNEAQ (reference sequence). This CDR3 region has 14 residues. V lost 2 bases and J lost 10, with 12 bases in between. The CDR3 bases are TGTGCCAGCAGCTTATATACAGAAGGCTCACCCCTCCACTTT. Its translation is CASSLYTEGSPLHF.

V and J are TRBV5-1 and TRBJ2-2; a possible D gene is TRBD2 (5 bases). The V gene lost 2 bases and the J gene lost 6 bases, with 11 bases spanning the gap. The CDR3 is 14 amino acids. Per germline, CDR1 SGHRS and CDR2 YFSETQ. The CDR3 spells CASSFGEKAGELFF. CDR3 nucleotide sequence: TGCGCCAGCAGCTTCGGGGAGAAGGCCGGGGAGCTGTTTTTT.

The DNA for the CDR3 is TGCGCCAGCAGCCCTAGCGGGATCGAGGGCACTGAAGCTTTCTTT. This sequence encodes CASSPSGIEGTEAFF. The gene calls are TRBV5-1 and TRBJ1-1; D remains ambiguous. Trimming took 4 bases from V and 4 from J, leaving 17 bases between them. The CDR3 runs to 15 residues. Germline V gene data show CDR1 as SGHRS and CDR2 as YFSETQ.